These T cell receptor beta chains were read from a single sample in a study of cytomegalovirus exposure and HLA in healthy donors. The table came from immunoSEQ multiplex PCR; TCRdb's copy has only in-frame clones and leaves some out. This table has about 64,000 clones, around 77% appearing once. The sample comprised PBMCs. These receptors originate from a male donor in good health and CMV-seropositive. CDR3s include the opening cysteine and the closing phenylalanine or tryptophan. The D gene is left open where the match is weak. Part of the rows lack a size; the others show once, few, many or a class for expanded clones.

cdr3_nt: TGTGCCAGCAGCTTACGAGGTCCGGGACAGGGGGTCTTTGGAGCTTTCTTT
cdr3_aa: CASSLRGPGQGVFGAFF
j_call: TRBJ1-1
clone_size: NA
d_call: TRBD1
v_call: TRBV7-3

cdr3_nt: TGTGCCAGCAGCGGGAGCCCGAATTCACCCCTCCACTTT
cdr3_aa: CASSGSPNSPLHF
j_call: TRBJ1-6
clone_size: NA
d_call: NA
v_call: TRBV9

cdr3_nt: TGTGCCAGCAGTTACTCTATGGACAGGGCAAACGAGCAGTACTTC
cdr3_aa: CASSYSMDRANEQYF
j_call: TRBJ2-7
clone_size: NA
d_call: TRBD1
v_call: TRBV6-6

cdr3_nt: TGTGCCAGCAGCTTAGACGGCAGGTCGAACACTGAAGCTTTCTTT
cdr3_aa: CASSLDGRSNTEAFF
j_call: TRBJ1-1
clone_size: NA
d_call: NA
v_call: TRBV7-3

cdr3_nt: TGTGCCAGCAGCTTAGAAGTTGCGAGGCAGTTCTTC
cdr3_aa: CASSLEVARQFF
j_call: TRBJ2-1
clone_size: NA
d_call: NA
v_call: TRBV7-2

cdr3_nt: TGCGCCAGCAGCCGTGGGACAGCGTCCTTTGAGACCCAGTACTTC
cdr3_aa: CASSRGTASFETQYF
j_call: TRBJ2-5
clone_size: NA
d_call: TRBD1
v_call: TRBV5-1

cdr3_nt: TGTGCCAGCAGCCACGAGATCGGGACAGGGCCTGAAACCGGGTACGAGCAGTACTTC
cdr3_aa: CASSHEIGTGPETGYEQYF
j_call: TRBJ2-7
clone_size: NA
d_call: TRBD1
v_call: TRBV11-2

cdr3_nt: TGCGCCAGCAGCCTCATCCTGAGCTCCTACAATGAGCAGTTCTTC
cdr3_aa: CASSLILSSYNEQFF
j_call: TRBJ2-1
clone_size: NA
d_call: NA
v_call: TRBV4-3

cdr3_nt: TGTGCCAGCAGTCCCTCCCTCAGGATAGGAAACACCATATATTTT
cdr3_aa: CASSPSLRIGNTIYF
j_call: TRBJ1-3
clone_size: few
d_call: NA
v_call: TRBV6-6

cdr3_nt: TGTGCCTGGAGTGTAGGACACTTCGGTGAAGCTTTCTTT
cdr3_aa: CAWSVGHFGEAFF
j_call: TRBJ1-1
clone_size: NA
d_call: NA
v_call: TRBV30

cdr3_nt: TGTGCCAGCAGCTTGTCGGGGGCCTACAATGAGCAGTTCTTC
cdr3_aa: CASSLSGAYNEQFF
j_call: TRBJ2-1
clone_size: NA
d_call: NA
v_call: TRBV7-9

cdr3_nt: TGTGCCAGCAGTTCCGAAACAGAGTTAACCATCTACGAGCAGTACTTC
cdr3_aa: CASSSETELTIYEQYF
j_call: TRBJ2-7
clone_size: NA
d_call: NA
v_call: TRBV6-5

cdr3_nt: TGTGCCAGCAGCTTGGATCAGATTAATCAGCCCCAGCATTTT
cdr3_aa: CASSLDQINQPQHF
j_call: TRBJ1-5
clone_size: NA
d_call: NA
v_call: TRBV5-8

cdr3_nt: TGTGCCAGCAGCTCCCTGGACAGGGAAGGAAACACCATATATTTT
cdr3_aa: CASSSLDREGNTIYF
j_call: TRBJ1-3
clone_size: once
d_call: TRBD1
v_call: TRBV5-4

cdr3_nt: TGTGCCAGCAGTGAACTCGGGTTATACTCTGGAAACACCATATATTTT
cdr3_aa: CASSELGLYSGNTIYF
j_call: TRBJ1-3
clone_size: NA
d_call: NA
v_call: TRBV6-1

cdr3_nt: TGTGCCAGCAGTTATCTAGAGGGGGCTATAGAGCAGTACTTC
cdr3_aa: CASSYLEGAIEQYF
j_call: TRBJ2-7
clone_size: NA
d_call: TRBD1
v_call: TRBV6-5

cdr3_nt: TGTGCCGTTCCAGGTGAAGGAAAAAAGGTCTATAATTCACCCCTCCACTTT
cdr3_aa: CAVPGEGKKVYNSPLHF
j_call: TRBJ1-6
clone_size: once
d_call: NA
v_call: TRBV21-1

cdr3_nt: TGCGCCAGCAGCCCAGCGACAGGGGTGAACACTGAAGCTTTCTTT
cdr3_aa: CASSPATGVNTEAFF
j_call: TRBJ1-1
clone_size: NA
d_call: TRBD1
v_call: TRBV5-1

cdr3_nt: TGCGCCAGCAGTCGAGCGGAGTCGAACACCGGGGAGCTGTTTTTT
cdr3_aa: CASSRAESNTGELFF
j_call: TRBJ2-2
clone_size: NA
d_call: NA
v_call: TRBV5-1

cdr3_nt: TGCGCCAGCAGCTCCGTATCCTTTGAGGATTTATACGAGCAGTACTTC
cdr3_aa: CASSSVSFEDLYEQYF
j_call: TRBJ2-7
clone_size: once
d_call: NA
v_call: TRBV10-2

cdr3_nt: TGTGCCAGCAGCTTTAAGTCAGAGGCCCAGTACTTC
cdr3_aa: CASSFKSEAQYF
j_call: TRBJ2-5
clone_size: NA
d_call: NA
v_call: TRBV7-2

cdr3_nt: TGTGCCACCAAAGGGACATCTGACTATGGCTACACCTTC
cdr3_aa: CATKGTSDYGYTF
j_call: TRBJ1-2
clone_size: NA
d_call: NA
v_call: TRBV7-2

cdr3_nt: TGTGCCAGCTCAACAGGGCAGGGGGAGCAGTACTTC
cdr3_aa: CASSTGQGEQYF
j_call: TRBJ2-7
clone_size: NA
d_call: NA
v_call: TRBV18

cdr3_nt: TGCGCCAGCAGCTTTTCGGGCGGGGGGCGAGATACGCAGTATTTT
cdr3_aa: CASSFSGGGRDTQYF
j_call: TRBJ2-3
clone_size: NA
d_call: TRBD2
v_call: TRBV5-1

cdr3_nt: TGTGCCAGCAGCGGGCAGGGTTTTTGGAATGAGCAGTTCTTC
cdr3_aa: CASSGQGFWNEQFF
j_call: TRBJ2-1
clone_size: NA
d_call: NA
v_call: TRBV2

cdr3_nt: TGCGCCAGCAGCCAAGAGAGGGGGCTCACAGATACGCAGTATTTT
cdr3_aa: CASSQERGLTDTQYF
j_call: TRBJ2-3
clone_size: NA
d_call: TRBD1
v_call: TRBV4-3

cdr3_nt: TGTGCCATCACCCAAGCGGGGGGGCCGTCCTACGAGCAGTACTTC
cdr3_aa: CAITQAGGPSYEQYF
j_call: TRBJ2-7
clone_size: once
d_call: TRBD2
v_call: TRBV10-3

cdr3_nt: TGTGCCAGCAGTACAACGGGACAGGGCTACGAGCAGTACTTC
cdr3_aa: CASSTTGQGYEQYF
j_call: TRBJ2-7
clone_size: NA
d_call: TRBD1
v_call: TRBV6-6

cdr3_nt: TGTGCCAGCAGCCAAGATGCCGACGGAGGGACGGGCTACGAGCAGTACTTC
cdr3_aa: CASSQDADGGTGYEQYF
j_call: TRBJ2-7
clone_size: NA
d_call: NA
v_call: TRBV4-2

cdr3_nt: TGTGCCCACCTGGGACCGGGGGGAGACGAGCAGTACTTC
cdr3_aa: CAHLGPGGDEQYF
j_call: TRBJ2-7
clone_size: NA
d_call: TRBD2
v_call: TRBV30

cdr3_nt: TGTGCCAGCAGACCTCAGGGGAATGGGCCCTATTCACCCCTCCACTTT
cdr3_aa: CASRPQGNGPYSPLHF
j_call: TRBJ1-6
clone_size: NA
d_call: NA
v_call: TRBV27

cdr3_nt: TGTGCCAGCAGGGCGGACAGGGCGGTGAACACTGAAGCTTTCTTT
cdr3_aa: CASRADRAVNTEAFF
j_call: TRBJ1-1
clone_size: few
d_call: TRBD1
v_call: TRBV6-1

cdr3_nt: TGCGCCAGCAGCCTAGCTCGAGGACTAGCCAACACGAACACCGGGGAGCTGTTTTTT
cdr3_aa: CASSLARGLANTNTGELFF
j_call: TRBJ2-2
clone_size: NA
d_call: TRBD2
v_call: TRBV4-3

cdr3_nt: TGTGCCAGTGCACTCCGGGACAAACCTTACAATGAGCAGTTCTTC
cdr3_aa: CASALRDKPYNEQFF
j_call: TRBJ2-1
clone_size: NA
d_call: NA
v_call: TRBV5-4

cdr3_nt: TGTGCCAGCAGCCAAGGGACAGTTTCCTACGAGCAGTACTTC
cdr3_aa: CASSQGTVSYEQYF
j_call: TRBJ2-7
clone_size: NA
d_call: NA
v_call: TRBV4-2

cdr3_nt: TGTGCCAGCAGCTTAGCGGGACAGGGTTACGAGCAGTACTTC
cdr3_aa: CASSLAGQGYEQYF
j_call: TRBJ2-7
clone_size: once
d_call: TRBD1
v_call: TRBV11-2

cdr3_nt: TGTGCCAGCAGCTTAACCAGGACTAGCGGGGGGTACACAGATACGCAGTATTTT
cdr3_aa: CASSLTRTSGGYTDTQYF
j_call: TRBJ2-3
clone_size: NA
d_call: TRBD2
v_call: TRBV5-4

cdr3_nt: TGTGCCAGCAGCTTGGACAGGATTTGGAATTCACCCCTCCACTTT
cdr3_aa: CASSLDRIWNSPLHF
j_call: TRBJ1-6
clone_size: NA
d_call: TRBD1
v_call: TRBV7-2

cdr3_nt: TGTGCCAGCAGCCAGAGCGCGGGACTAGCGGCTCAAGAGACCCAGTACTTC
cdr3_aa: CASSQSAGLAAQETQYF
j_call: TRBJ2-5
clone_size: NA
d_call: TRBD2
v_call: TRBV13

cdr3_nt: TGTGCCAGCACCCCGGGACAGATTAATTCACCCCTCCACTTT
cdr3_aa: CASTPGQINSPLHF
j_call: TRBJ1-6
clone_size: NA
d_call: TRBD1
v_call: TRBV6-1

cdr3_nt: TGTGCCAGCAGCCGGCCGGGACTAGCGGGGGGGCCTACAGAGACCCAGTACTTC
cdr3_aa: CASSRPGLAGGPTETQYF
j_call: TRBJ2-5
clone_size: few
d_call: TRBD2
v_call: TRBV4-2

cdr3_nt: TGTGCCAGCAGCGTCGTCGGTAACTATGGCTACACCTTC
cdr3_aa: CASSVVGNYGYTF
j_call: TRBJ1-2
clone_size: NA
d_call: NA
v_call: TRBV9

cdr3_nt: TGTGCCAGCAGCTTGACAATTCAATCACCCCTCCACTTT
cdr3_aa: CASSLTIQSPLHF
j_call: TRBJ1-6
clone_size: NA
d_call: NA
v_call: TRBV7-2

cdr3_nt: TGTGCCAGCAGCGTTTCCCAGACCGGGGAGCTGTTTTTT
cdr3_aa: CASSVSQTGELFF
j_call: TRBJ2-2
clone_size: NA
d_call: NA
v_call: TRBV27

cdr3_nt: TGTGCCAGTAGTATAGGGACAGGGATGGGTGAAGCTTTCTTT
cdr3_aa: CASSIGTGMGEAFF
j_call: TRBJ1-1
clone_size: NA
d_call: TRBD1
v_call: TRBV19

cdr3_nt: TGTGCCAGCAGTTTGGAACAGGGGGCGGGTGGCTACACCTTC
cdr3_aa: CASSLEQGAGGYTF
j_call: TRBJ1-2
clone_size: NA
d_call: TRBD1
v_call: TRBV6-6

cdr3_nt: TGTGCCAGCAGCGTAGGGGGGGGAAATGAAAAACTGTTTTTT
cdr3_aa: CASSVGGGNEKLFF
j_call: TRBJ1-4
clone_size: NA
d_call: NA
v_call: TRBV9

cdr3_nt: TGCGCCAGCAGCCCGGGACAGGGTGTGGGCTATGGCTACACCTTC
cdr3_aa: CASSPGQGVGYGYTF
j_call: TRBJ1-2
clone_size: NA
d_call: TRBD1
v_call: TRBV4-1

cdr3_nt: TGCGCCAGCAGCCGATCGGTATTGGACACTGAAGCTTTCTTT
cdr3_aa: CASSRSVLDTEAFF
j_call: TRBJ1-1
clone_size: NA
d_call: NA
v_call: TRBV5-1

cdr3_nt: TGTGCCAGCTCAGCGGGACAGGGAAGTCTTGGCGAGCAGTACTTC
cdr3_aa: CASSAGQGSLGEQYF
j_call: TRBJ2-7
clone_size: NA
d_call: TRBD1
v_call: TRBV18

cdr3_nt: TGTGCCAGCAGCGTAGTCCCAGAGAACACTGAAGCTTTCTTT
cdr3_aa: CASSVVPENTEAFF
j_call: TRBJ1-1
clone_size: NA
d_call: NA
v_call: TRBV9

cdr3_nt: TGTGCCAGCAGCGCCCAGTGGGGCGTCACAGATACGCAGTATTTT
cdr3_aa: CASSAQWGVTDTQYF
j_call: TRBJ2-3
clone_size: NA
d_call: NA
v_call: TRBV5-4

cdr3_nt: TGTGCCAGCAGTGCTACAGGGATACCCTACGAGCAGTACTTC
cdr3_aa: CASSATGIPYEQYF
j_call: TRBJ2-7
clone_size: NA
d_call: NA
v_call: TRBV6-4

cdr3_nt: TGTGCCACCACCGTAGGACAGGGCGTTCCTAGAAGCAATGAGCAGTTCTTC
cdr3_aa: CATTVGQGVPRSNEQFF
j_call: TRBJ2-1
clone_size: NA
d_call: TRBD1
v_call: TRBV15

cdr3_nt: TGTGCCAGCAGAACAGGCGAGACCCAGTACTTC
cdr3_aa: CASRTGETQYF
j_call: TRBJ2-5
clone_size: NA
d_call: NA
v_call: TRBV27

cdr3_nt: TGTGCCAGCGCGCGACTAGCGTTGACAGATACGCAGTATTTT
cdr3_aa: CASARLALTDTQYF
j_call: TRBJ2-3
clone_size: NA
d_call: TRBD2
v_call: TRBV18

cdr3_nt: TGTGCCAGTAGTGATGGACCCCCGGGAGGTACTGAAGCTTTCTTT
cdr3_aa: CASSDGPPGGTEAFF
j_call: TRBJ1-1
clone_size: few
d_call: NA
v_call: TRBV19